These 17 T cell receptor beta chains share one sample of origin, sequenced in a study of Tregs in tolerant kidney transplant recipients. No antigens are known for them. Assay used: immunoSEQ multiplex PCR; TCRdb lists only in-frame clones, some missing. The data contain approximately 41,000 clones, nearly 97% of them singletons. Material for sequencing was Tregs from blood cultured with allogeneic cells. Source of these receptors: a human donor in good health.

The chain links TRBV19 to TRBJ2-3, with a possible D match to TRBD1 (7 bases). Germline CDR1 is LNHDA and CDR2 is SQIVND (reference sequence). The CDR3 spans 14 residues. The V end lost 8 bases, the J end lost 0 bases, and 12 bases lay between the germline ends. The CDR3: CASGGGYSTDTQYF. The CDR3 region has the DNA TGTGCCAGTGGAGGGGGCTATAGCACAGATACGCAGTATTTT.

This chain joins TRBV5-1 and TRBJ2-7; 9 bases line up with TRBD1. The V gene end was trimmed by 0 bases and the J gene end by 5 bases; junction bases not matched to a gene: 9. The CDR3 totals 16 residues. In germline, CDR1 is SGHRS, CDR2 YFSETQ. CDR3 nucleotide sequence: TGCGCCAGCAGCTTGGTGGGACAGGGTTGGGACCACGAGCAGTACTTC. As protein: CASSLVGQGWDHEQYF. The whole variable domain, remainder taken from reference TRBV5-1 and TRBJ2-7, is KAGVTQTPRYLIKTRGQQVTLSCSPISGHRSVSWYQQTPGQGLQFLFEYFSETQRNKGNFPGRFSGRQFSNSRSEMNVSTLELGDSALYLCASSLVGQGWDHEQYFGPGTRLTVT.

The chain couples TRBV18 to TRBJ1-2, with TRBD1 identical over 7 bases. V was pared by 1 base and J by 4 bases, with 3 bases of the junction left unmatched. The germline V gene has CDR1 KGHSH and CDR2 LQKENI. This CDR3 is built from 14 residues. The CDR3 protein is CASSPQGAVYGYTF. CDR3 in DNA: TGTGCCAGCTCACCACAGGGGGCGGTCTATGGCTACACCTTC.

The chain combines TRBV7-9 with TRBJ2-7; D is uncertain. The CDR3 runs to 13 residues. Trimming left V 2 bases short and J 7 bases short, with 12 bases between. Germline assignment: CDR1 SEHNR and CDR2 FQNEAQ (reference sequence). In DNA, the CDR3 is TGTGCCAGCAGCTTATTTCGCGCCTCGGAGCAGTACTTC. It yields the protein CASSLFRASEQYF.

The genes are TRBV9 and TRBJ2-3, with D tentatively TRBD2 (5 bases). The CDR3 is 15 residues long. Trimming removed 0 bases at V and 3 bases at J, with 11 bases between. CDR1 is SGDLS and CDR2 is YYNGEE in the germline V gene. CDR3 in amino acids: CASSVAIAPTDTQYF. The CDR3 bases are TGTGCCAGCAGCGTAGCTATAGCGCCTACAGATACGCAGTATTTT.

V and J are TRBV5-4 and TRBJ2-5; D gene unclear. Trimming pared 3 bases from V and 0 bases from J, leaving 3 bases between. CDR1 and CDR2 (germline): SGHNT, YYREEE (reference sequence). The CDR3 has 12 amino acids. The CDR3 spells CASSWYQETQYF. CDR3 sequence (DNA): TGTGCCAGCAGCTGGTACCAAGAGACCCAGTACTTC.

This chain connects TRBV19 to TRBJ2-2, with 8 bases aligning to TRBD1. The germline CDR1 and CDR2 sequences are LNHDA and SQIVND (reference sequence). CDR3 length: 16 residues. Trimming at V came to 4 bases and at J to 8 bases, leaving 12 bases not matched to a gene. In nucleotides, the CDR3 is TGTGCCAGTAGTAGGGACAGGCAAGGTTTGGCGGGGGAGCTGTTTTTT. Translation gives CASSRDRQGLAGELFF.

This chain joins TRBV21-1 and TRBJ2-1; the table assigns TRBD2, which was not confirmed against the DNA. TRBV21-1 constitutes a pseudogene. This CDR3 contains 14 residues. The CDR3 DNA is TGTGCCAGCAGCGACAAGGGGGGGTGCAATGAGCAGTTCTTC. Translation: CASSDKGGCNEQFF.

J is TRBJ2-5 and V is TRBV2; D not resolved. CDR1 and CDR2 from the germline V gene are SNHLY and FYNNEI. V was pared by 2 bases and J by 5 bases, with 12 bases between. This CDR3 comprises 14 residues. CDR3 DNA sequence: TGTGCCAGCAGTGAACTGCTCTCATCGGAGACCCAGTACTTC. It specifies CASSELLSSETQYF.

The genes are TRBV29-1 and TRBJ1-4, with a tentative D call TRBD1 (5 bases). V shed 5 bases and J shed 8 bases, with 15 bases lying between them. Per the germline V gene, CDR1 is SQVTM and CDR2 is ANQGSEA. This CDR3 has 13 residues. CDR3 bases: TGCAGCGTTATATCCGGGACCGCCGAAAAACTGTTTTTT. This codes for CSVISGTAEKLFF.

The chain recombines TRBV7-9 with TRBJ2-2; 7 bases match TRBD1. Germline CDR1 is SEHNR and CDR2 is FQNEAQ (reference sequence). The CDR3 loop spans 18 amino acids. With 5 bases clipped from V and 3 bases from J, the junction kept 15 bases outside the gene matches. The CDR3 protein is CASSRLLLDRDHTGELFF. CDR3 nucleotides: TGTGCCAGCAGCCGTCTTCTTCTCGACAGGGATCACACCGGGGAGCTGTTTTTT.

The chain combines TRBV7-3 with TRBJ1-1, with a possible D match to TRBD1 (5 bases). V dropped 8 bases and J dropped 2 bases, with 15 bases sitting between them. This CDR3 has 14 residues. CDR1 is SGHTA and CDR2 is FQGTGA in the germline V gene. This CDR3 reads CASCPSGGNTEAFF. The CDR3 DNA is TGTGCCAGCTGCCCGTCCGGGGGAAACACTGAAGCTTTCTTT.

The count of this clone is one. This rearrangement joins TRBV5-1 to TRBJ1-4, with 7 bases identical to TRBD1. This CDR3 comprises 15 residues. Germline V gene lookup returns CDR1 SGHRS and CDR2 YFSETQ. With V trimmed by 4 bases and J by 5 bases, 8 bases remained unmatched. The CDR3 bases are TGCGCCAGCAGCCCCGGACAGGAGATAAATGAAAAACTGTTTTTT. Residues: CASSPGQEINEKLFF.

This rearrangement joins TRBV15 to TRBJ1-4, with D perhaps matching TRBD1 (6 bases). From germline, CDR1 is LNHNV and CDR2 YYDKDF (reference sequence). V was cut by 1 base and J by 4 bases, with 10 bases left in between. This CDR3 region has 15 residues. The DNA of the CDR3 is TGTGCCACCAGCAGAGCCGGACAGTATAATGAAAAACTGTTTTTT. Protein: CATSRAGQYNEKLFF.

The chain links TRBV11-2 to TRBJ2-1; 8 bases agree with TRBD2. Per germline, CDR1 SGHAT and CDR2 FQNNGV. J lost 10 bases, V lost 1 base, and 6 bases had no gene match. The CDR3 extends over 14 amino acids. The CDR3 DNA follows: TGTGCCAGCAGCTTAGCGGGAGGGCCGGGGGAGCAGTTCTTC. Translating it yields CASSLAGGPGEQFF.

The chain recombines TRBV27 with TRBJ2-3; no firm D call. The CDR3 is 15 residues long. CDR1 MNHEY and CDR2 SMNVEV come from the germline V gene (reference sequence). Between the trimmed V and J ends, which lost 6 bases and 2 bases, there was a span of 15 bases. The CDR3 bases are TGTGCCAGCAGCCGTAGCAGAGGCCTCACAGATACGCAGTATTTT. This encodes CASSRSRGLTDTQYF.

V gene TRBV5-4 combines with J gene TRBJ1-1; TRBD1 agrees at 7 bases. From germline, CDR1 is SGHNT and CDR2 YYREEE (reference sequence). The ends lost 4 bases at V and 3 bases at J; junction bases unmatched: 9. The CDR3 totals 15 residues. CDR3 amino acids: CASSKETGRDTEAFF. Written as DNA, the CDR3 is TGTGCCAGCAGCAAAGAGACAGGGAGGGACACTGAAGCTTTCTTT.